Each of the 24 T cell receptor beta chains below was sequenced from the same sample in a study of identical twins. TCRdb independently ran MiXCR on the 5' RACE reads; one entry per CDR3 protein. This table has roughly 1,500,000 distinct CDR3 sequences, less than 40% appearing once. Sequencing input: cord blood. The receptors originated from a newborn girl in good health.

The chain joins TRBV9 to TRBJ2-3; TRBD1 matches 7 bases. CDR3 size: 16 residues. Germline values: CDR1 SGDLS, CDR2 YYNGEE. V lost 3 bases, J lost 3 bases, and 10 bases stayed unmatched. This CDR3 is CASSDGSSRGTDTQYF. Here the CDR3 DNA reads TGTGCCAGCAGCGACGGGTCTAGCAGGGGGACAGATACGCAGTATTTT.

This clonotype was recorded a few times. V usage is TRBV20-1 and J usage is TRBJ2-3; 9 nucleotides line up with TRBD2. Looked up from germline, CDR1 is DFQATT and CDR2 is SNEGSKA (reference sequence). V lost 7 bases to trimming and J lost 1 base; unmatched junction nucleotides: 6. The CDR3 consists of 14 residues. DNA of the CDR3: TGCAGTGGTAGTCTAGCGGGGCGCACAGATACGCAGTATTTT. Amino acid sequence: CSGSLAGRTDTQYF.

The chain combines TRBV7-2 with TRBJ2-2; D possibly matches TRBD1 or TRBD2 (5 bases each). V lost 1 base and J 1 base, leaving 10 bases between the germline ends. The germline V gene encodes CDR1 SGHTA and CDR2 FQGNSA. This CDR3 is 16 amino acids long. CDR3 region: CASSLVGPMNTGELFF. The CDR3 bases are TGTGCCAGCAGCTTAGTGGGACCGATGAACACCGGGGAGCTGTTTTTT.

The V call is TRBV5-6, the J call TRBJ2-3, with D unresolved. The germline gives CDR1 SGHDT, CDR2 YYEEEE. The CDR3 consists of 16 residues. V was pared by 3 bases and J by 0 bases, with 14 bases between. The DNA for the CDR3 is TGTGCCAGCAGCTGGGGATCGGGCAGGAGCACAGATACGCAGTATTTT. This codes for CASSWGSGRSTDTQYF.

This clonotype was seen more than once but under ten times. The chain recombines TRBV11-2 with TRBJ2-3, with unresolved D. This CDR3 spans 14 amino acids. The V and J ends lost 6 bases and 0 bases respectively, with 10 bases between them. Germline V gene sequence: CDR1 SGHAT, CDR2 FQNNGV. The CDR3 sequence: CASRSIRSTDTQYF. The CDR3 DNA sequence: TGTGCCAGCAGATCAATACGGAGCACAGATACGCAGTATTTT. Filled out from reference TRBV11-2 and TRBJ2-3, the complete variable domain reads EAGVAQSPRYKIIEKRQSVAFWCNPISGHATLYWYQQILGQGPKLLIQFQNNGVVDDSQLPKDRFSAERLKGVDSTLKIQPAKLEDSAVYLCASRSIRSTDTQYFGPGTRLTVL.

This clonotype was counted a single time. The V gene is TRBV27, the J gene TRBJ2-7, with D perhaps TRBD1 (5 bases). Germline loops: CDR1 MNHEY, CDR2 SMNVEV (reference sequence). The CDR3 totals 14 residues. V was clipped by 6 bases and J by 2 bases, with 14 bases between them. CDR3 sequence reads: CASRTLGAAYEQYF. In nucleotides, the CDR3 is TGTGCCAGCAGAACGTTAGGGGCTGCCTACGAGCAGTACTTC.

Here the CDR3 DNA reads TGCGCCAGCGGCCCAAGACAGGGGCAATCGTATGGCTACACCTTC. This codes for CASGPRQGQSYGYTF. The chain couples TRBV5-1 to TRBJ1-2; 8 positions match TRBD1. V shed 7 bases and J 5 bases; nucleotides not matched to a gene: 13. Germline loops: CDR1 SGHRS, CDR2 YFSETQ. The CDR3 is 15 amino acids.

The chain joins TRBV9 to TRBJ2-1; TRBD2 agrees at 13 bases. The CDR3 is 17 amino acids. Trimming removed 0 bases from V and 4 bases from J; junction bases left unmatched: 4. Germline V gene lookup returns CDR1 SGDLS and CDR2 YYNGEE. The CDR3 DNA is TGTGCCAGCAGCGTAGTTGGGGGACTAGCGGGGTACAATGAGCAGTTCTTC. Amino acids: CASSVVGGLAGYNEQFF.

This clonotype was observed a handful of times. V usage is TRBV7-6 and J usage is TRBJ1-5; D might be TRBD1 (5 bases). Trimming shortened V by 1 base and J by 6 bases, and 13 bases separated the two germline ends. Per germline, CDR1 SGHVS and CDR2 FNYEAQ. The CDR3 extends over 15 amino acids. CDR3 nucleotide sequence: TGTGCCAGCAGCTTAGGACGGGGCCGCGGTCAGCCCCAGCATTTT. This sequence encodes CASSLGRGRGQPQHF. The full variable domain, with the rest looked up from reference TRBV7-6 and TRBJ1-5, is GAGVSQSPRYKVTKRGQDVALRCDPISGHVSLYWYRQALGQGPEFLTYFNYEAQQDKSGLPNDRFSAERPEGSISTLTIQRTEQRDSAMYRCASSLGRGRGQPQHFGDGTRLSIL.

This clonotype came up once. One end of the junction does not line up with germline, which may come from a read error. The CDR3 DNA reads TGTGCCGGCAGTTCCCTACCGGGACAGGGACGTAATGAAAAACTGTTTTTT. Translating it yields CAGSSLPGQGRNEKLFF. The chain links TRBV27 to TRBJ1-4; TRBD1 matches 9 bases. Germline CDR1 and CDR2: MNHEY and SMNVEV (reference sequence). The CDR3 runs to 17 residues.

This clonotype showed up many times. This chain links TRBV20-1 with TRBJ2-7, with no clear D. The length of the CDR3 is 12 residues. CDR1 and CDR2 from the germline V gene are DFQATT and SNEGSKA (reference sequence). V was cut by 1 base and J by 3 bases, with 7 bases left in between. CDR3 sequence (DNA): TGCAGTGCTAGAGGACTTTTCTACGAGCAGTACTTC. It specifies CSARGLFYEQYF.

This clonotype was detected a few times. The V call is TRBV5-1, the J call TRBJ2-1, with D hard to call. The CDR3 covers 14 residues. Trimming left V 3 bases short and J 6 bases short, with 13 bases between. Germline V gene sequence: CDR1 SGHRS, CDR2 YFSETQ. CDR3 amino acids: CASSSPGSPNEQFF. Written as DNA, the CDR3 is TGCGCCAGCAGCTCCCCTGGATCCCCCAATGAGCAGTTCTTC.

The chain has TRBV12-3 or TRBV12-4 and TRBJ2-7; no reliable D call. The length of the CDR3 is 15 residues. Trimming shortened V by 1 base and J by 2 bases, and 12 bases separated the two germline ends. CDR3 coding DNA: TGTGCCAGCAGTTTAGGTCCGGCACGGACCTACGAGCAGTACTTC. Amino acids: CASSLGPARTYEQYF.

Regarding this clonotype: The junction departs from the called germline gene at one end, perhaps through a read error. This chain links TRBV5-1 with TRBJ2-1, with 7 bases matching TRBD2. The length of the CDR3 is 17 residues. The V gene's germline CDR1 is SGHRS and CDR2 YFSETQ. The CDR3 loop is CTSSLGVGEGLDNEQFF. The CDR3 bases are TGCACCAGCAGCCTTGGCGTTGGGGAGGGCCTGGACAATGAGCAGTTCTTC.

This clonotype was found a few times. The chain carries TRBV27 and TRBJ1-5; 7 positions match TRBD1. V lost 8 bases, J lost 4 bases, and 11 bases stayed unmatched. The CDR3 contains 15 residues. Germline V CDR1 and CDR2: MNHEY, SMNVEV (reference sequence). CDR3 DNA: TGTGCCAGCCACGCGACGACAGGGCTAAATCAGCCCCAGCATTTT. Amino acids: CASHATTGLNQPQHF.

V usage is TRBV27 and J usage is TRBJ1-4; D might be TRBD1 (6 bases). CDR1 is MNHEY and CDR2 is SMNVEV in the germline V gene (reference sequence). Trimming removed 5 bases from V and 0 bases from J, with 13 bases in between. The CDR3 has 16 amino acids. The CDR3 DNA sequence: TGTGCCAGCAGTCGCTGGGGGCCCGCAACTAATGAAAAACTGTTTTTT. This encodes CASSRWGPATNEKLFF. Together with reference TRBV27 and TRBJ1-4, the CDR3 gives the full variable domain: EAQVTQNPRYLITVTGKKLTVTCSQNMNHEYMSWYRQDPGLGLRQIYYSMNVEVTDKGDVPEGYKVSRKEKRNFPLILESPSPNQTSLYFCASSRWGPATNEKLFFGSGTQLSVL.

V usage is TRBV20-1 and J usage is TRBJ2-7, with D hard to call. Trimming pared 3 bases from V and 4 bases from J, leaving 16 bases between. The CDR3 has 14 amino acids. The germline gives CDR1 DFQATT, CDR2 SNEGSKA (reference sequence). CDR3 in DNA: TGCAGTGCTAGTAAAGGCCCTCCCTTATACGAGCAGTACTTC. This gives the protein CSASKGPPLYEQYF.

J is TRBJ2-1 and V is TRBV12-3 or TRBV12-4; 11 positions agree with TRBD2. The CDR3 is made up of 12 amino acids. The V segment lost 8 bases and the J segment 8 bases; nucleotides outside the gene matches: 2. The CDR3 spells CASLAGGYEQFF. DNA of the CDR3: TGTGCCAGCCTAGCGGGGGGTTATGAGCAGTTCTTC.

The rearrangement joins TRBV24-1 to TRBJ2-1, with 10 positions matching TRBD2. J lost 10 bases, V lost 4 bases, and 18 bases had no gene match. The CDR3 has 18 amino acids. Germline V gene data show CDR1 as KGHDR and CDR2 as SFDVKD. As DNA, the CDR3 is TGTGCCACCAGTGACCCACAACTTACTAGCGGGAAGTATTACGAGCAGTTCTTC. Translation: CATSDPQLTSGKYYEQFF.

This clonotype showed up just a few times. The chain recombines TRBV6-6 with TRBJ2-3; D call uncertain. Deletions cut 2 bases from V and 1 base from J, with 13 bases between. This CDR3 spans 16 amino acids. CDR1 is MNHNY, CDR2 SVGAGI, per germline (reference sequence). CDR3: CASSYPTYARTDTQYF. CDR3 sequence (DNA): TGTGCCAGCAGTTACCCGACGTACGCCCGCACAGATACGCAGTATTTT.

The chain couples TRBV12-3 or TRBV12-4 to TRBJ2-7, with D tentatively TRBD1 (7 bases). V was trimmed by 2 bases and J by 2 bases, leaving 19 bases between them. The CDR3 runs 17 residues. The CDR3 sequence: CASSLKGGTVFAYEQYF. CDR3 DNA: TGTGCCAGCAGTTTAAAGGGCGGGACAGTATTCGCCTACGAGCAGTACTTC.

The CDR3 coding sequence is TGTGCCAGCGCCGAGATCGGGACAGGGGGTGAAAAACTGTTTTTT. It yields the protein CASAEIGTGGEKLFF. The chain has TRBV6-1 and TRBJ1-4, with 11 bases lining up with TRBD1. V trimming: 8 bases; J trimming: 7 bases; junction bases outside the gene matches: 9. This CDR3 region has 15 residues. The germline V gene encodes CDR1 MNHNS and CDR2 SASEGT.

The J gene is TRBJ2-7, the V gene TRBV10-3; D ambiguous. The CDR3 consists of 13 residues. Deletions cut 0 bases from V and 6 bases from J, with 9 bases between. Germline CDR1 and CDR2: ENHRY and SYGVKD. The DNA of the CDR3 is TGTGCCATCAGTGAGTCGAAATTAGGCGAGCAGTACTTC. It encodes CAISESKLGEQYF.

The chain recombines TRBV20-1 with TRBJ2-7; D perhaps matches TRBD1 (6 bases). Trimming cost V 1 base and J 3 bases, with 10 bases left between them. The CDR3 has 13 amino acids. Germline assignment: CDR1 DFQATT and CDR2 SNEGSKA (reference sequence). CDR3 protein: CSARAMTGYEQYF. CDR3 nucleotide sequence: TGCAGTGCTAGAGCCATGACAGGCTACGAGCAGTACTTC.